Listed below are T cell receptor beta chains from one sample, sequenced in a study of blood T cell repertoires in COVID-19. Here immunoSEQ multiplex PCR was the method, and the copy in TCRdb shows in-frame clones only, minus some. This sample has approximately 100,000 clones, with roughly 81% found just once. The sequencing sample was made of peripheral blood. The receptors were gathered from a human donor in a cohort sampled during active COVID-19. Both conserved end residues are part of each CDR3. The order of the fields is J gene, V gene, clone size, D gene, CDR3 DNA, CDR3 protein. The D gene is left open where the match is weak. The size of a clone is reported for some rows only, either as once, few or many, or as a class for expanded clones.

j_call: TRBJ2-3
v_call: TRBV3-1/TRBV3-2
clone_size: .
d_call: TRBD2
cdr3_nt: TGTGCCAGCAGCCAAGAAAGTGGTGGGACTAGGGCCACAGATACGCAGTATTTT
cdr3_aa: CASSQESGGTRATDTQYF

j_call: TRBJ2-7
v_call: TRBV5-1
clone_size: .
d_call: TRBD1
cdr3_nt: TGCGCCAGCAGCCTGGGCCACCGGGACAGCTCCTACGAGCAGTACTTC
cdr3_aa: CASSLGHRDSSYEQYF

j_call: TRBJ2-7
v_call: TRBV7-2
clone_size: .
d_call: .
cdr3_nt: TGTGCCAGCAGCTTAGCCCAAGGGAGCGAGCAGTACTTC
cdr3_aa: CASSLAQGSEQYF

j_call: TRBJ2-7
v_call: TRBV4-1
clone_size: .
d_call: .
cdr3_nt: TGCGCCAGCAGCCAAGTGTCACAGGGCTACGAGCAGTACTTC
cdr3_aa: CASSQVSQGYEQYF

j_call: TRBJ2-3
v_call: TRBV24-1
clone_size: .
d_call: .
cdr3_nt: TGTGCCACCAGTGTTGCGGGGGCCAATCCTAGCACAGATACGCAGTATTTT
cdr3_aa: CATSVAGANPSTDTQYF

j_call: TRBJ1-5
v_call: TRBV2
clone_size: .
d_call: .
cdr3_nt: TGTGCCAGCAGTTCCAGGGGTGCGGGCAATCAGCCCCAGCATTTT
cdr3_aa: CASSSRGAGNQPQHF

j_call: TRBJ2-5
v_call: TRBV28
clone_size: .
d_call: .
cdr3_nt: TGTGCCAGCAGTTTCGCTAAGACCCAGTACTTC
cdr3_aa: CASSFAKTQYF

j_call: TRBJ1-5
v_call: TRBV7-2
clone_size: .
d_call: TRBD1
cdr3_nt: TGTGCCAGCAGCTTAGGTCCGGGACAGGGGTATCAGCCCCAGCATTTT
cdr3_aa: CASSLGPGQGYQPQHF

j_call: TRBJ2-3
v_call: TRBV6-4
clone_size: .
d_call: TRBD2
cdr3_nt: TGTGCCAGCAGTTCGACTAGCGGGACAGGAGATACGCAGTATTTT
cdr3_aa: CASSSTSGTGDTQYF

j_call: TRBJ2-2
v_call: TRBV4-2
clone_size: many
d_call: .
cdr3_nt: TGTGCCAGCAGCCAAGATGCACTAGCAGCCAGCACCGGGGAGCTGTTTTTT
cdr3_aa: CASSQDALAASTGELFF

j_call: TRBJ2-2
v_call: TRBV6-2/TRBV6-3
clone_size: .
d_call: .
cdr3_nt: TGTGCCAGCAGTTACAGCCCGGACACCGGGGAGCTGTTTTTT
cdr3_aa: CASSYSPDTGELFF

j_call: TRBJ1-3
v_call: TRBV18
clone_size: .
d_call: TRBD1
cdr3_nt: TGTGCCAGCTCACCCGGGACAGGGGGCGCGGTAAACACCATATATTTT
cdr3_aa: CASSPGTGGAVNTIYF

j_call: TRBJ1-6
v_call: TRBV14
clone_size: once
d_call: .
cdr3_nt: TGTGCCAGCAGCCAAGATAGGGGACCCCTCCACTTT
cdr3_aa: CASSQDRGPLHF

j_call: TRBJ1-4
v_call: TRBV4-1
clone_size: once
d_call: .
cdr3_nt: TGCGCCAGCAGCTCTATGCAGGGTGCTGAAAAACTGTTTTTT
cdr3_aa: CASSSMQGAEKLFF

j_call: TRBJ2-3
v_call: TRBV24-1
clone_size: .
d_call: TRBD2
cdr3_nt: TGTGCCAAACTCAAGCGGGAGTGTAGCACAGATACGCAGTATTTT
cdr3_aa: CAKLKRECSTDTQYF

j_call: TRBJ1-4
v_call: TRBV12-5
clone_size: .
d_call: .
cdr3_nt: TGTGCTAGTGGTTTGGGGGCGTCGACTAATGAAAAACTGTTTTTT
cdr3_aa: CASGLGASTNEKLFF

j_call: TRBJ1-2
v_call: TRBV9
clone_size: .
d_call: .
cdr3_nt: TGTGCCAGCAGCGTGACAGACTCTAACTATGGCTACACCTTC
cdr3_aa: CASSVTDSNYGYTF

j_call: TRBJ2-6
v_call: TRBV19
clone_size: .
d_call: .
cdr3_nt: TGTGCCAGTAGGGGGGGAGCAGCCAACTCTGGGGCCAACGTCCTGACTTTC
cdr3_aa: CASRGGAANSGANVLTF

j_call: TRBJ2-1
v_call: TRBV30
clone_size: .
d_call: TRBD2
cdr3_nt: TGTGCCTGGACTTTGGGACTAGCGGTGGGAAATGAGCAGTTCTTC
cdr3_aa: CAWTLGLAVGNEQFF

j_call: TRBJ1-2
v_call: TRBV27
clone_size: .
d_call: .
cdr3_nt: TGTGCCAGCAGTTTATCGTATGCGGTCTATGGCTACACCTTC
cdr3_aa: CASSLSYAVYGYTF

j_call: TRBJ1-1
v_call: TRBV19
clone_size: once
d_call: TRBD1
cdr3_nt: TGTGCCAGTACCCATGGGGGTGGGACAGTTAACACTGAAGCTTTCTTT
cdr3_aa: CASTHGGGTVNTEAFF

j_call: TRBJ2-1
v_call: TRBV28
clone_size: .
d_call: .
cdr3_nt: TGTGCCAGCAGTTTTCATTCCGTCAATCCTACCAATGAGCAGTTCTTC
cdr3_aa: CASSFHSVNPTNEQFF

j_call: TRBJ2-7
v_call: TRBV13
clone_size: once
d_call: TRBD1
cdr3_nt: TGTGCCAGCAGCCGACAGGGGGGGAACTACGAGCAGTACTTC
cdr3_aa: CASSRQGGNYEQYF

j_call: TRBJ2-3
v_call: TRBV7-3
clone_size: .
d_call: .
cdr3_nt: TGTGCCAGCAGCTTAACTAGCGTAGTCACAGATACGCAGTATTTT
cdr3_aa: CASSLTSVVTDTQYF

j_call: TRBJ2-3
v_call: TRBV11-2
clone_size: .
d_call: .
cdr3_nt: TGTGCCAGCAGCGTAGGAAAGGGGGGGAACACAGATACGCAGTATTTT
cdr3_aa: CASSVGKGGNTDTQYF

j_call: TRBJ1-1
v_call: TRBV5-1
clone_size: .
d_call: .
cdr3_nt: TGCGCCAGCAGCTTGGGTTTCCCACTTTCGAACACTGAAGCTTTCTTT
cdr3_aa: CASSLGFPLSNTEAFF

j_call: TRBJ1-2
v_call: TRBV10-3
clone_size: few
d_call: TRBD1
cdr3_nt: TGTGCCACACGAGAACAGGGGGCGCTTAGTGGCTACACCTTC
cdr3_aa: CATREQGALSGYTF

j_call: TRBJ1-1
v_call: TRBV7-9
clone_size: .
d_call: .
cdr3_nt: TGTGCCAGCAGCGACGGGGTGAGGGAGATGAACACTGAAGCTTTCTTT
cdr3_aa: CASSDGVREMNTEAFF

j_call: TRBJ2-7
v_call: TRBV2
clone_size: .
d_call: TRBD2
cdr3_nt: TGTGCCATTCCGACGACTAGCGGGAGATCTAACGAGCAGTACTTC
cdr3_aa: CAIPTTSGRSNEQYF

j_call: TRBJ2-3
v_call: TRBV11-2
clone_size: .
d_call: TRBD2
cdr3_nt: TGTGCCAGCAGCCATCGGACTAGCGGGAGAACAGATACGCAGTATTTT
cdr3_aa: CASSHRTSGRTDTQYF

j_call: TRBJ2-3
v_call: TRBV25-1
clone_size: .
d_call: TRBD1
cdr3_nt: TGTGCCAGCAGTGAATTAGGGAAAGGTGACAGGGGCGCAGATACGCAGTATTTT
cdr3_aa: CASSELGKGDRGADTQYF

j_call: TRBJ1-2
v_call: TRBV11-1
clone_size: .
d_call: TRBD1
cdr3_nt: TGTGCCAGCAGCACTCGGGACAGCCTGGGCTATGGCTACACCTTC
cdr3_aa: CASSTRDSLGYGYTF

j_call: TRBJ1-2
v_call: TRBV2
clone_size: .
d_call: .
cdr3_nt: TGTGCCAGCAGTGGCAGTCAGGGACTTGGCTACACCTTC
cdr3_aa: CASSGSQGLGYTF

j_call: TRBJ2-2
v_call: TRBV19
clone_size: .
d_call: .
cdr3_nt: TGTGCCAGTAGTATAGGGGCAGCGGACGGGGAGCTGTTTTTT
cdr3_aa: CASSIGAADGELFF

j_call: TRBJ2-2
v_call: TRBV2
clone_size: .
d_call: .
cdr3_nt: TGTGCCAGCAGGGGGCAGGGTGGGGAGCTGTTTTTT
cdr3_aa: CASRGQGGELFF

j_call: TRBJ2-1
v_call: TRBV5-4
clone_size: .
d_call: TRBD2
cdr3_nt: TGTGCCAGCAGCTGGGGGACTAGCGGAGCCTACAATGAGCAGTTCTTC
cdr3_aa: CASSWGTSGAYNEQFF

j_call: TRBJ1-2
v_call: TRBV2
clone_size: .
d_call: .
cdr3_nt: TGTGCCAGCTCCGAGGGCTATGGCTACACCTTC
cdr3_aa: CASSEGYGYTF

j_call: TRBJ2-5
v_call: TRBV5-6
clone_size: once
d_call: .
cdr3_nt: TGTGCCAGCAGCATAGACGGGGAAGAGACCCAGTACTTC
cdr3_aa: CASSIDGEETQYF

j_call: TRBJ2-7
v_call: TRBV10-3
clone_size: once
d_call: TRBD2
cdr3_nt: TGTGCCATCAGTGGGGTGGGGCGCGGGAGTCCCTCCTACGAGCAGTACTTC
cdr3_aa: CAISGVGRGSPSYEQYF

j_call: TRBJ1-4
v_call: TRBV28
clone_size: .
d_call: TRBD1
cdr3_nt: TGTGCCAGCAATAACAGGGGGTTAACTAATGAAAAACTGTTTTTT
cdr3_aa: CASNNRGLTNEKLFF

j_call: TRBJ2-4
v_call: TRBV7-8
clone_size: .
d_call: .
cdr3_nt: TGTGCCAGCAGCCCGACAATTCTAGCCAAAAACATTCAGTACTTC
cdr3_aa: CASSPTILAKNIQYF

j_call: TRBJ1-6
v_call: TRBV19
clone_size: .
d_call: TRBD1
cdr3_nt: TGTGCCAGTAGTACAACCGGGACAGCCGTTTCACCCCTCCACTTT
cdr3_aa: CASSTTGTAVSPLHF

j_call: TRBJ2-1
v_call: TRBV2
clone_size: .
d_call: .
cdr3_nt: TGTGCCAGCATACAGTACGGCAATGAGCAGTTCTTC
cdr3_aa: CASIQYGNEQFF